Each of the 17 T cell receptor beta chains below was sequenced from the same sample in a study of control samples from healthy donors and cancer patients. Measured with immunoSEQ multiplex PCR; TCRdb has only the in-frame clones, and not every one. This sample has fewer than 200,000 clones, with roughly 95% found just once. The sequenced sample consisted of blood. Receptor source: a young woman in good health.

The V gene is TRBV7-9, the J gene TRBJ2-3; D perhaps matches TRBD1 (6 bases). Looked up from germline, CDR1 is SEHNR and CDR2 is FQNEAQ (reference sequence). The CDR3 covers 15 residues. The V end was cut by 5 bases, the J end by 6 bases, with 18 bases between. This CDR3 is CASSTPRGTGDTQYF. CDR3 coding DNA: TGTGCCAGCAGCACCCCGAGGGGGACCGGCGATACGCAGTATTTT.

The rearrangement links TRBV19 to TRBJ1-1, with D possibly being TRBD1 (5 bases). Trimming removed 3 bases at V and 2 bases at J, with 10 bases between. The CDR3 totals 14 residues. From germline, CDR1 is LNHDA and CDR2 SQIVND (reference sequence). DNA of the CDR3: TGTGCCAGTAGTATTGGGGGTCTCAACACTGAAGCTTTCTTT. This gives the protein CASSIGGLNTEAFF.

The chain links TRBV3-1 (or the pseudogene TRBV3-2) to TRBJ2-1, with D perhaps matching TRBD1 or TRBD2 (5 bases each). V was cut by 4 bases and J by 0 bases, with 13 bases left in between. Germline loops: CDR1 LGHDT, CDR2 YNNKEL (reference sequence). This CDR3 spans 16 amino acids. The CDR3: CASSPRGAFSYNEQFF. Here the CDR3 DNA reads TGTGCCAGCAGCCCGAGAGGGGCCTTCTCCTACAATGAGCAGTTCTTC.

The rearrangement links TRBV5-1 to TRBJ1-4; D gene uncertain. V was clipped by 0 bases and J by 4 bases, with 13 bases between them. Germline assignment: CDR1 SGHRS and CDR2 YFSETQ. The CDR3 runs 16 residues. CDR3 bases: TGCGCCAGCAGCTTGGGATCGACGGTGTATAATGAAAAACTGTTTTTT. Amino acid sequence: CASSLGSTVYNEKLFF.

The chain links TRBV5-5 to TRBJ1-2; 9 nucleotides agree with TRBD1. Germline V gene data show CDR1 as SGHKS and CDR2 as YYEKEE (reference sequence). The CDR3 consists of 16 residues. After removal of 4 bases from V and 0 bases from J, the junction contained 7 bases not matched to a gene. The CDR3 DNA follows: TGTGCCAGCAGCATTGGACAGGGGACCTCTAACTATGGCTACACCTTC. Translated: CASSIGQGTSNYGYTF.

The gene calls are TRBV27 and TRBJ1-1; D is ambiguous. CDR1 and CDR2 from the germline V gene are MNHEY and SMNVEV (reference sequence). CDR3 size: 14 residues. Trimming pared 2 bases from V and 4 bases from J, leaving 11 bases between. The CDR3 nucleotides read TGTGCCAGCAGTTTAATCGGGTTGGGCACTGAAGCTTTCTTT. Translating gives CASSLIGLGTEAFF.

The chain has TRBV27 and TRBJ2-1, with D maybe TRBD2 (5 bases). V lost 7 bases, J lost 0 bases, and 13 bases lay in between. Germline assignment: CDR1 MNHEY and CDR2 SMNVEV (reference sequence). The CDR3 length is 15 residues. The CDR3 region has the DNA TGTGCCAGCACCACGACGGGGAGCTCCTACAATGAGCAGTTCTTC. The encoded protein is CASTTTGSSYNEQFF.

The V gene is TRBV14, the J gene TRBJ2-2; D unclear. CDR1 is SGHDN and CDR2 is FVKESK in the germline V gene. V was clipped by 5 bases and J by 4 bases, with 8 bases between them. CDR3 length: 13 amino acids. DNA of the CDR3: TGTGCCAGCAGCGTGAGAGGCACCGGGGAGCTGTTTTTT. Translation gives CASSVRGTGELFF.

The chain joins TRBV7-8 to TRBJ2-5, with 13 bases matching TRBD2. From germline, CDR1 is SGHVS and CDR2 FQNEAQ. The CDR3 consists of 19 residues. With V trimmed by 0 bases and J by 5 bases, 12 bases remained unmatched. DNA of the CDR3: TGTGCCAGCAGCTTAGCGTCCCGGACTAGCGGGAGCCTCGGGGAGACCCAGTACTTC. Its protein product is CASSLASRTSGSLGETQYF.

This clone was seen a few times. The chain joins TRBV7-3 to TRBJ2-3; 10 nucleotides align to TRBD2. In germline, CDR1 is SGHTA, CDR2 FQGTGA. This CDR3 region has 15 residues. The V gene end was trimmed by 2 bases and the J gene end by 5 bases; junction bases not matched to a gene: 4. The CDR3 DNA follows: TGTGCCAGCAGCTTATGGTCTAGCGGGAGAGATACGCAGTATTTT. Translating it yields CASSLWSSGRDTQYF.

The chain uses TRBV7-8 and TRBJ1-2; TRBD1 aligns across 7 bases. The trim removed 3 bases at V and 5 bases at J, leaving 9 bases unmatched. This CDR3 contains 15 residues. From germline, CDR1 is SGHVS and CDR2 FQNEAQ. This CDR3 is CASSLGAGTAYGYTF. CDR3 bases: TGTGCCAGCAGCTTGGGGGCCGGGACAGCATATGGCTACACCTTC.

This chain links TRBV28 with TRBJ1-5; 8 bases fit TRBD1. Germline loops: CDR1 MDHEN, CDR2 SYDVKM. The CDR3 spans 15 residues. V lost 5 bases to trimming and J lost 6 bases; unmatched junction nucleotides: 9. The CDR3 loop reads CASSRGQGEGQPQHF. The CDR3 nucleotides are TGTGCCAGCAGTCGAGGACAGGGTGAGGGTCAGCCCCAGCATTTT.

In this sample, this clone turned up once. The chain employs TRBV7-8 and TRBJ2-3; TRBD2 aligns across 12 bases. Germline V lookup: CDR1 SGHVS, CDR2 FQNEAQ. After removal of 2 bases from V and 1 base from J, the junction contained 7 bases not matched to a gene. The CDR3 runs 18 residues. This chain's CDR3 is CASSLNVLAGGRTDTQYF. CDR3 in DNA: TGTGCCAGCAGCTTAAATGTACTAGCGGGGGGCCGCACAGATACGCAGTATTTT.

The rearrangement links TRBV19 to TRBJ1-5; D is unclear. The CDR3 covers 15 residues. Per germline, CDR1 LNHDA and CDR2 SQIVND (reference sequence). The V and J ends lost 4 bases and 0 bases respectively, with 10 bases between them. CDR3 nucleotide sequence: TGTGCCAGTAGTACTTCAACATATAGCAATCAGCCCCAGCATTTT. Amino acids: CASSTSTYSNQPQHF.

This clone was detected once. V usage is TRBV7-2 and J usage is TRBJ2-5, with TRBD1 matching 7 bases. The CDR3 extends over 14 amino acids. The germline gives CDR1 SGHTA, CDR2 FQGNSA. Trimming cost V 5 bases and J 2 bases; bases outside gene matches: 5. The CDR3 DNA is TGTGCCAGCAGCCCCGGCAGGGGGCAAGAGACCCAGTACTTC. Its translation: CASSPGRGQETQYF.

V gene TRBV20-1 combines with J gene TRBJ2-3, with D maybe TRBD2 (5 bases). The CDR3 consists of 15 residues. The ends were cut back, 3 bases at V and 1 base at J, with 14 bases in the middle. Germline CDR1 is DFQATT and CDR2 is SNEGSKA (reference sequence). The CDR3 sequence: CSASRRLEGTDTQYF. The DNA of the CDR3 is TGCAGTGCTAGTCGGAGGCTTGAGGGCACAGATACGCAGTATTTT.

This chain uses TRBV30 with TRBJ1-2; 7 positions match TRBD1. The CDR3 extends over 11 amino acids. Germline V gene lookup returns CDR1 GTSNPN and CDR2 SVGIG (reference sequence). The junction had 5 bases not matched to a gene; V was cut back by 5 bases and J by 8 bases. As DNA, the CDR3 is TGTGCCTGGTCGACAGGGCCCGGCTACACCTTC. Translating it yields CAWSTGPGYTF.